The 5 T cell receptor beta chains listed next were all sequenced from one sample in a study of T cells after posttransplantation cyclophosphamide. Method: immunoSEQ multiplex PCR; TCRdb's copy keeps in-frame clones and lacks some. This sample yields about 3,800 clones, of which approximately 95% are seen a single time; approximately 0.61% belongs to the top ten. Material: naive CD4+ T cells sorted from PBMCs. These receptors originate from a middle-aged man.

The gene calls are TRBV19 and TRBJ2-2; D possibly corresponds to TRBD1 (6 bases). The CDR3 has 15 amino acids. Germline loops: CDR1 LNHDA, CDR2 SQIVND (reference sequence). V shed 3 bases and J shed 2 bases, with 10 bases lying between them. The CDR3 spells CASSIRGFNTGELFF. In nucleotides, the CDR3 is TGTGCCAGTAGTATCAGGGGATTCAACACCGGGGAGCTGTTTTTT.

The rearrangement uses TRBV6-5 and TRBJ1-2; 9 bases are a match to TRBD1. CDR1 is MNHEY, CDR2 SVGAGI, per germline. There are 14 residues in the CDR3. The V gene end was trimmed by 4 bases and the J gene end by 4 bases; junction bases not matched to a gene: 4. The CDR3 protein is CASSSTGGGYGYTF. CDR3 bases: TGTGCCAGCAGTTCCACAGGGGGCGGCTATGGCTACACCTTC.

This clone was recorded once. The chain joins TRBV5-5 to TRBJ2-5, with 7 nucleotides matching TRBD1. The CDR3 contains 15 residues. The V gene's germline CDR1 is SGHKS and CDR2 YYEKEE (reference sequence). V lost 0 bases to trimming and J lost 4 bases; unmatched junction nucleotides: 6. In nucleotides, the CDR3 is TGTGCCAGCAGCTTGGAACAGGGGCTGGGAGAGACCCAGTACTTC. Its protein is CASSLEQGLGETQYF.

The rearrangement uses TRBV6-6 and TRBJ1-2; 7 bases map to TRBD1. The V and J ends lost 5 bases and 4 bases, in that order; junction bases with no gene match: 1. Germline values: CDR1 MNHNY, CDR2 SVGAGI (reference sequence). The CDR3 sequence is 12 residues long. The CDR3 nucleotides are TGTGCCAGCAGTGCAGGGGGCTATGGCTACACCTTC. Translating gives CASSAGGYGYTF.

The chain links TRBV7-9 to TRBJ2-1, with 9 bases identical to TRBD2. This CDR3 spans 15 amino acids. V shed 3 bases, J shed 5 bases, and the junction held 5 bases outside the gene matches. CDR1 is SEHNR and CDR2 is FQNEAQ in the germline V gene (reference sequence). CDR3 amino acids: CASSFEASGNNEQFF. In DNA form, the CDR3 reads TGTGCCAGCAGCTTCGAGGCTAGCGGGAACAATGAGCAGTTCTTC.